A single sample gave rise to the 9 T cell receptor beta chains below, sequenced in a study of T-cell reconstitution after alpha-beta-depleted transplantation in children. This sample's TCRbeta library carried unique molecular identifier barcodes. A single record per CDR3 protein comes from TCRdb applying MiXCR to the PCR reads. The profile shows hundreds of thousands of distinct CDR3 sequences, over 15% of them singletons. This material consisted of PBMCs from the stem cell graft donor, taken from the stem cell graft. The receptors derive from a human donor who donated a stem cell graft to a child with acute myeloid leukemia.

This clonotype occurred a few times. The chain joins TRBV3-1 to TRBJ2-7; TRBD2 aligns across 9 bases. V lost 1 base, J lost 3 bases, and 4 bases stayed unmatched. In germline, CDR1 is LGHDT, CDR2 YNNKEL (reference sequence). The length of the CDR3 is 15 residues. This CDR3 is CASSQGLAAIYEQYF. Written as DNA, the CDR3 is TGTGCCAGCAGCCAAGGACTAGCGGCGATCTACGAGCAGTACTTC.

The chain couples TRBV6-5 to TRBJ1-5, with 10 bases fitting TRBD1. Germline V gives CDR1 MNHEY, CDR2 SVGAGI. Unmatched junction bases numbered 11, after V lost 2 bases and J lost 1 base. This CDR3 contains 19 residues. CDR3 residues: CASSYTGGQGIVSNQPQHF. The CDR3 DNA reads TGTGCCAGCAGTTACACCGGGGGACAGGGGATAGTGAGCAATCAGCCCCAGCATTTT.

This chain connects TRBV7-8 to TRBJ1-5; weak D call: TRBD1 (6 bases). The CDR3 has 15 residues. Germline V gene lookup returns CDR1 SGHVS and CDR2 FQNEAQ. The germline V and J ends were trimmed by 4 bases and 6 bases, with 16 bases remaining between them. Here the CDR3 DNA reads TGTGCCAGCAGCTCCACCCTGGGGGCGGGTCAGCCCCAGCATTTT. It translates to CASSSTLGAGQPQHF.

This chain joins TRBV7-8 and TRBJ2-1, with 9 bases that match TRBD2. Germline lookup yields CDR1 SGHVS and CDR2 FQNEAQ. V dropped 2 bases and J dropped 8; count of bases not matched to a gene: 7. This CDR3 spans 15 amino acids. The CDR3 region has the DNA TGTGCCAGCAGCTTAAAGAGCGGGGGGTTTTATGAGCAGTTCTTC. It is translated as CASSLKSGGFYEQFF.

This clonotype was observed at least ten times. The J gene is TRBJ2-7, the V gene TRBV6-5; D is tentatively TRBD1 or TRBD2 (5 bases each). Germline CDR1 is MNHEY and CDR2 is SVGAGI. The CDR3 extends over 15 amino acids. With 2 bases removed from V and 1 base from J, the gap between germline ends came to 12 bases. This CDR3 reads CASSYGRDDSYEQYV. The CDR3 DNA is TGTGCCAGCAGTTACGGAAGGGACGATTCCTACGAGCAGTACGTC.

A few counts support this clonotype. The chain joins TRBV7-2 to TRBJ2-1, with D perhaps matching TRBD2 (5 bases). CDR1 SGHTA and CDR2 FQGNSA come from the germline V gene. V was trimmed by 1 base and J by 8 bases, leaving 12 bases between them. This CDR3 spans 14 amino acids. The CDR3 nucleotides read TGTGCCAGCAGCTTAGTACCGGGGTCGTATGAGCAGTTCTTC. It encodes CASSLVPGSYEQFF.

V usage is TRBV20-1 and J usage is TRBJ2-1, with 7 positions matching TRBD2. This CDR3 has 14 residues. The V segment lost 1 base and the J segment 5 bases; nucleotides outside the gene matches: 5. Germline-derived CDR1 and CDR2 are DFQATT and SNEGSKA (reference sequence). CDR3 sequence: CSARAIRGDNEQFF. CDR3 bases: TGCAGTGCTAGAGCTATCCGGGGGGACAATGAGCAGTTCTTC.

In its sample, this clonotype was seen a few times. The chain recombines TRBV12-3 or TRBV12-4 with TRBJ1-2; TRBD1 matches at 8 bases. The CDR3 extends over 15 amino acids. V trimming: 9 bases; J trimming: 2 bases; junction bases outside the gene matches: 11. CDR3 DNA sequence: TGTGCCAGTGACGTGGGTCAGGGGGCGAACTATGGCTACACCTTC. Translating it yields CASDVGQGANYGYTF.

In this sample, this clonotype turned up once. The chain combines TRBV12-3 or TRBV12-4 with TRBJ2-2; the D is unclear. Between the trimmed V and J ends, which lost 6 bases and 1 base, there was a span of 15 bases. The CDR3 loop spans 16 amino acids. CDR3 protein: CASSPAYMWNTGELFF. The CDR3 nucleotides are TGTGCCAGCAGCCCTGCGTACATGTGGAACACCGGGGAGCTGTTTTTT.